This passage covers 5 T cell receptor beta chains from one sample sequenced in a study of blood T cell repertoires in COVID-19. Clones were sequenced by immunoSEQ multiplex PCR, and TCRdb holds only the in-frame ones, with some missing. This repertoire shows about 170,000 clones, 90% found once; its top ten account for 0.45% to 0.65%. The sequenced sample consisted of peripheral blood. These receptors originate from a man aged 50 to 59 with acute or convalescent COVID-19.

DNA of the CDR3: TGTGCCTGGAGTGTAGACTTTGGTTCTGGAAACACCATATATTTT. It is translated as CAWSVDFGSGNTIYF. The chain joins TRBV30 to TRBJ1-3, with unresolved D. CDR3 length equals 15 residues. Trimming stripped 0 bases from V and 1 base from J, with 10 bases between. Germline V lookup: CDR1 GTSNPN, CDR2 SVGIG (reference sequence).

The CDR3 nucleotides are TGTGCCAGCAGTTTAGTACTAGCGGGAGGCGGTGAGCAGTTCTTC. Protein product: CASSLVLAGGGEQFF. This chain connects TRBV28 to TRBJ2-1; 12 bases map to TRBD2. This CDR3 is 15 amino acids long. Per germline, CDR1 MDHEN and CDR2 SYDVKM. Trimming cost V 2 bases and J 9 bases; bases outside gene matches: 5.

The chain uses TRBV6-4 and TRBJ2-7; TRBD1 agrees at 7 bases. This CDR3 has 19 amino acids. J was trimmed by 2 bases and V by 2 bases; bases with no gene match: 18. The germline V gene encodes CDR1 MRHNA and CDR2 SNTAGT. The CDR3 sequence is CASSDHSCHWDSKTYEQYF. The CDR3 DNA reads TGTGCCAGCAGTGACCACTCGTGTCACTGGGACAGCAAGACCTACGAGCAGTACTTC.

The chain has TRBV18 and TRBJ2-1; 9 nucleotides agree with TRBD2. The germline gives CDR1 KGHSH, CDR2 LQKENI. CDR3 length: 16 residues. With 2 bases clipped from V and 5 bases from J, the junction kept 7 bases outside the gene matches. In DNA form, the CDR3 reads TGTGCCAGCTCACCATTCGAGCGGGGGGCCAACAATGAGCAGTTCTTC. It codes for CASSPFERGANNEQFF.

V gene TRBV7-9 combines with J gene TRBJ1-4, with D maybe TRBD1 (5 bases). V lost 2 bases and J 6 bases, leaving 10 bases between the germline ends. The CDR3 spans 14 residues. Germline V CDR1 and CDR2: SEHNR, FQNEAQ (reference sequence). CDR3 sequence: CASSLTGGDEKLFF. DNA for the CDR3: TGTGCCAGCAGCTTAACCGGGGGAGATGAAAAACTGTTTTTT.